The 20 T cell receptor beta chains reported below all come from one sample, sequenced in a study of blood T cell repertoires in COVID-19. Using immunoSEQ multiplex PCR, the repertoire was profiled, and TCRdb retains in-frame clones only, with some absent. The data contain 30,000 to 35,000 clones, more than 75% of them singletons. The specimen sequenced was peripheral blood. The receptors shown here come from a human donor in a cohort sampled during active COVID-19.

V gene TRBV6-5 combines with J gene TRBJ1-4; 7 positions agree with TRBD1. The CDR3 is 13 residues long. V shed 6 bases, J shed 10 bases, and the junction held 8 bases outside the gene matches. Germline CDR1 is MNHEY and CDR2 is SVGAGI. CDR3 nucleotides: TGTGCCAGCAGGTTAGGGGGCCCGGGAAAACTGTTTTTT. It codes for CASRLGGPGKLFF.

V and J are TRBV10-3 and TRBJ1-2, with TRBD1 matching 9 bases. CDR3 length: 14 residues. The V gene end was trimmed by 5 bases and the J gene end by 5 bases; junction bases not matched to a gene: 6. The V gene's germline CDR1 is ENHRY and CDR2 SYGVKD. The CDR3 protein is CAISRGQGDYGYTF. The DNA for the CDR3 is TGTGCCATCAGTAGGGGACAGGGTGATTATGGCTACACCTTC.

The V call is TRBV27, the J call TRBJ2-1; TRBD1 agrees at 11 bases. The length of the CDR3 is 14 residues. V was pared by 6 bases and J by 10 bases, with 8 bases of the junction left unmatched. The germline V gene encodes CDR1 MNHEY and CDR2 SMNVEV (reference sequence). The chain's CDR3 is CASSRDRGFVEQFF. In DNA, the CDR3 is TGTGCCAGCAGCCGGGACAGGGGGTTCGTGGAGCAGTTCTTC.

The rearrangement uses TRBV29-1 and TRBJ1-5; 8 positions match TRBD1. The CDR3 is made up of 12 amino acids. Looked up from germline, CDR1 is SQVTM and CDR2 is ANQGSEA. Trimming took 4 bases from V and 5 from J; bases not matched to a gene: 1. For the CDR3, the DNA is TGCAGCGTTGCGGACAGGGATCAGCCCCAGCATTTT. This encodes CSVADRDQPQHF.

The chain recombines TRBV9 with TRBJ2-7; tentatively, D is TRBD2 (5 bases). The V end was cut by 4 bases, the J end by 2 bases, with 10 bases between. The CDR3 is 13 residues long. Germline lookup yields CDR1 SGDLS and CDR2 YYNGEE. CDR3 loop: CASSRGLTYEQYF. CDR3 DNA sequence: TGTGCCAGCAGCCGGGGTCTGACCTACGAGCAGTACTTC.

This sequence joins TRBV6-5 and TRBJ2-1, with D possibly TRBD1 on 5 matching bases. From germline, CDR1 is MNHEY and CDR2 SVGAGI. The CDR3 contains 13 residues. V was trimmed by 6 bases and J by 7 bases, leaving 13 bases between them. The CDR3 region has the DNA TGTGCCAGCAGCCGTGGACAAGTAAATGAGCAGTTCTTC. This translates into CASSRGQVNEQFF.

The chain has TRBV7-9 and TRBJ2-3; D is ambiguous. Between the trimmed V and J ends, which lost 2 bases and 0 bases, there was a span of 12 bases. This CDR3 is built from 16 residues. Germline V gene sequence: CDR1 SEHNR, CDR2 FQNEAQ (reference sequence). The CDR3 sequence is CASSLHHSSSTDTQYF. In DNA form, the CDR3 reads TGTGCCAGCAGCTTACATCACAGCTCTAGCACAGATACGCAGTATTTT. The entire variable domain, with the rest obtained from reference TRBV7-9 and TRBJ2-3, is as follows: DTGVSQNPRHKITKRGQNVTFRCDPISEHNRLYWYRQTLGQGPEFLTYFQNEAQLEKSRLLSDRFSAERPKGSFSTLEIQRTEQGDSAMYLCASSLHHSSSTDTQYFGPGTRLTVL.

The rearrangement links TRBV12-1 to TRBJ2-7; the D call in the table, TRBD2, was not verified against the DNA. TRBV12-1 represents a pseudogene. This CDR3 comprises 13 residues. The CDR3 loop reads CASSWSGRYEQYF. DNA of the CDR3: TGTGCCAGCAGCTGGAGCGGTCGGTACGAGCAGTACTTC.

This chain uses TRBV12-5 with TRBJ1-1; TRBD1 matches at 7 bases. The length of the CDR3 is 12 residues. V shed 5 bases, J shed 11 bases, and the junction held 8 bases outside the gene matches. CDR1 and CDR2 (germline): LGHNT, FRNRAP. Here the CDR3 reads CASGTAQGRAFF. DNA for the CDR3: TGTGCTAGTGGTACCGCACAGGGGAGGGCTTTCTTT.

The chain combines TRBV7-8 with TRBJ1-1; 7 bases agree with TRBD1. The CDR3 runs to 14 residues. Germline V gene data show CDR1 as SGHVS and CDR2 as FQNEAQ. The J segment lost 6 bases and the V segment lost 5 bases, leaving 9 bases of the junction unmatched. The CDR3 loop is CASSPGTVGPEAFF. The CDR3 coding sequence is TGTGCCAGCAGCCCGGGGACAGTTGGCCCTGAAGCTTTCTTT.

The V gene is TRBV4-2, the J gene TRBJ2-1, with TRBD1 as a possible D gene (5 bases). The CDR3 runs to 13 residues. V was shortened by 1 base and J by 8 bases, with 9 bases between the two germline ends. The V gene's germline CDR1 is LGHNA and CDR2 YNFKEQ. As DNA, the CDR3 is TGTGCCAGCAGCCAAGTAGGGGCCGATGAGCAGTTCTTC. This sequence encodes CASSQVGADEQFF.

This chain connects TRBV19 to TRBJ1-6, with TRBD1 identical over 10 bases. Germline CDR1 reads LNHDA; CDR2 reads SQIVND (reference sequence). The J segment lost 2 bases and the V segment lost 4 bases, leaving 2 bases of the junction unmatched. This CDR3 contains 16 residues. CDR3 region: CASSRGQGTYNSPLHF. In DNA, the CDR3 is TGTGCCAGTAGTAGGGGACAGGGGACCTATAATTCACCCCTCCACTTT. The whole variable domain, remainder taken from reference TRBV19 and TRBJ1-6, is DGGITQSPKYLFRKEGQNVTLSCEQNLNHDAMYWYRQDPGQGLRLIYYSQIVNDFQKGDIAEGYSVSREKKESFPLTVTSAQKNPTAFYLCASSRGQGTYNSPLHFGNGTRLTVT.

The chain links TRBV7-2 to TRBJ1-4; a possible D gene is TRBD1 (6 bases). The germline gives CDR1 SGHTA, CDR2 FQGNSA. The CDR3 has 15 residues. Trimming removed 2 bases at V and 0 bases at J, with 7 bases between. Here the CDR3 DNA reads TGTGCCAGCAGCTTAAGGGGGTCAACTAATGAAAAACTGTTTTTT. Its protein is CASSLRGSTNEKLFF. Drawing the rest from reference TRBV7-2 and TRBJ1-4, the complete variable domain is GAGVSQSPSNKVTEKGKDVELRCDPISGHTALYWYRQSLGQGLEFLIYFQGNSAPDKSGLPSDRFSAERTGGSVSTLTIQRTQQEDSAVYLCASSLRGSTNEKLFFGSGTQLSVL.

The chain combines TRBV11-1 with TRBJ1-2; perhaps TRBD1 as D (6 bases). V was pared by 5 bases and J by 0 bases, with 10 bases between. Germline CDR1 reads SGHAT; CDR2 reads FQDESV (reference sequence). The CDR3 runs 14 residues. CDR3 in DNA: TGTGCCAGCAGCCACTGGGACACTAACTATGGCTACACCTTC. Residues: CASSHWDTNYGYTF.

The chain combines TRBV18 with TRBJ1-2; D gene ambiguous. V lost 2 bases and J 2 bases, leaving 9 bases between the germline ends. Germline V gene lookup returns CDR1 KGHSH and CDR2 LQKENI. The CDR3 is 14 amino acids. CDR3 bases: TGTGCCAGCTCACCAGATAGTGCGAACTATGGCTACACCTTC. It is translated as CASSPDSANYGYTF.

This rearrangement joins TRBV5-4 to TRBJ2-5; 8 positions match TRBD2. Germline CDR1 is SGHNT and CDR2 is YYREEE (reference sequence). This CDR3 spans 14 amino acids. With V trimmed by 0 bases and J by 2 bases, 0 bases remained unmatched. For the CDR3, the DNA is TGTGCCAGCAGCTTGGAGCGGGAGCAAGAGACCCAGTACTTC. Protein product: CASSLEREQETQYF. Combining the CDR3 with reference TRBV5-4 and TRBJ2-5 gives the whole variable domain ETGVTQSPTHLIKTRGQQVTLRCSSQSGHNTVSWYQQALGQGPQFIFQYYREEENGRGNFPPRFSGLQFPNYSSELNVNALELDDSALYLCASSLEREQETQYFGPGTRLLVL.

The V gene is TRBV20-1, the J gene TRBJ2-1; 9 bases fit TRBD2. This CDR3 has 19 residues. Germline CDR1 and CDR2: DFQATT and SNEGSKA (reference sequence). With V trimmed by 3 bases and J by 0 bases, 15 bases remained unmatched. CDR3 sequence (DNA): TGCAGTGCTAGTAAATCGCGGGGGGGCTTCAGGAGCTCCTACAATGAGCAGTTCTTC. It codes for CSASKSRGGFRSSYNEQFF.

V is TRBV19 and J is TRBJ1-1; 9 nucleotides match TRBD1. The length of the CDR3 is 13 residues. J lost 6 bases, V lost 6 bases, and 5 bases had no gene match. Germline CDR1 reads LNHDA; CDR2 reads SQIVND (reference sequence). The CDR3 is CASRGQGSSEAFF. The CDR3 DNA reads TGTGCCAGTAGGGGACAGGGTTCCTCTGAAGCTTTCTTT.

This chain joins TRBV7-2 and TRBJ1-5, with TRBD1 matching 7 bases. The ends lost 1 base at V and 2 bases at J; junction bases unmatched: 2. The CDR3 totals 15 residues. Germline CDR1 reads SGHTA; CDR2 reads FQGNSA. The CDR3 loop reads CASSLGGTGNQPQHF. The CDR3 nucleotides read TGTGCCAGCAGCTTAGGTGGGACAGGCAATCAGCCCCAGCATTTT.

The chain uses TRBV7-9 and TRBJ1-4; TRBD1 is a possible D gene (6 bases). Germline CDR1 and CDR2: SEHNR and FQNEAQ (reference sequence). Trimming stripped 4 bases from V and 7 bases from J, with 13 bases between. The CDR3 loop spans 14 amino acids. CDR3 region: CASSSTGRAEKLFF. Here the CDR3 DNA reads TGTGCCAGCAGCTCCACAGGGCGGGCTGAAAAACTGTTTTTT. Combining the CDR3 with reference TRBV7-9 and TRBJ1-4 gives the whole variable domain DTGVSQNPRHKITKRGQNVTFRCDPISEHNRLYWYRQTLGQGPEFLTYFQNEAQLEKSRLLSDRFSAERPKGSFSTLEIQRTEQGDSAMYLCASSSTGRAEKLFFGSGTQLSVL.